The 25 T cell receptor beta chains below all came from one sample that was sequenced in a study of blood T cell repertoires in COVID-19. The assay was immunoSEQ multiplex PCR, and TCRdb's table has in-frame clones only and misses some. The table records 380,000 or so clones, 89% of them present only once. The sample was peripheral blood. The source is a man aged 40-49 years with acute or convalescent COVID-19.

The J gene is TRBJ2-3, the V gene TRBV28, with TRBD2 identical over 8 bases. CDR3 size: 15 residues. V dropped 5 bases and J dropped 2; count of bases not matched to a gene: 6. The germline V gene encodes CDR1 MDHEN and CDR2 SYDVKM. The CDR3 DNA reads TGTGCCAGCAGTCCCCAGCGGGAGCTCACAGATACGCAGTATTTT. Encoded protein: CASSPQRELTDTQYF. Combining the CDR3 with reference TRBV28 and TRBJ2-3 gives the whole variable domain DVKVTQSSRYLVKRTGEKVFLECVQDMDHENMFWYRQDPGLGLRLIYFSYDVKMKEKGDIPEGYSVSREKKERFSLILESASTNQTSMYLCASSPQRELTDTQYFGPGTRLTVL.

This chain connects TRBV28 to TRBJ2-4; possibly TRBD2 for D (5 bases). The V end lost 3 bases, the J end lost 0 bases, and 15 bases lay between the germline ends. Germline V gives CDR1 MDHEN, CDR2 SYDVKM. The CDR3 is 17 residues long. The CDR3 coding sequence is TGTGCCAGCAGTTTTGCCGGACTGATACTAGCCAAAAACATTCAGTACTTC. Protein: CASSFAGLILAKNIQYF.

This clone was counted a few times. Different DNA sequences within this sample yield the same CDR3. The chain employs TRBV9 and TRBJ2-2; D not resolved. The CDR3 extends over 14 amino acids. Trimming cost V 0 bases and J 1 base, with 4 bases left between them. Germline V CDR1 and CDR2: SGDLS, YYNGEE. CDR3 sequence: CASSVAGNTGELFF. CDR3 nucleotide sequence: TGTGCCAGCAGCGTAGCCGGGAACACCGGGGAGCTGTTTTTT.

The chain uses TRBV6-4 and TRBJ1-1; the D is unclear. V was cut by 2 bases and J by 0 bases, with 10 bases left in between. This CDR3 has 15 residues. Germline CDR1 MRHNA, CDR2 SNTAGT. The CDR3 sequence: CASSDGRIMNTEAFF. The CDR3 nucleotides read TGTGCCAGCAGTGACGGGAGGATAATGAACACTGAAGCTTTCTTT.

CDR3 region: CASSYRTDYEQYF. CDR3 DNA: TGTGCCAGTAGTTACCGGACTGATTACGAGCAGTACTTC. The chain couples TRBV19 to TRBJ2-7; a possible D gene is TRBD2 (5 bases). With 5 bases removed from V and 4 bases from J, the gap between germline ends came to 12 bases. CDR3 length: 13 residues. Germline CDR1 LNHDA, CDR2 SQIVND (reference sequence).

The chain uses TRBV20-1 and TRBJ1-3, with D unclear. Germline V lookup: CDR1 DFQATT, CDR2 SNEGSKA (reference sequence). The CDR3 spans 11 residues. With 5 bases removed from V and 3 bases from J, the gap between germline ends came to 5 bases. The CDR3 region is CSAQYGNTIYF. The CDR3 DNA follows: TGCAGTGCTCAGTATGGAAACACCATATATTTT.

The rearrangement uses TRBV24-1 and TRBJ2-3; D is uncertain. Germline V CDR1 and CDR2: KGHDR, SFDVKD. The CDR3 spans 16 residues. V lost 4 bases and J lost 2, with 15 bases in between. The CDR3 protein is CATSDSRRVSTDTQYF. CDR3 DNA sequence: TGTGCCACCAGTGACTCCCGTCGGGTATCCACAGATACGCAGTATTTT.

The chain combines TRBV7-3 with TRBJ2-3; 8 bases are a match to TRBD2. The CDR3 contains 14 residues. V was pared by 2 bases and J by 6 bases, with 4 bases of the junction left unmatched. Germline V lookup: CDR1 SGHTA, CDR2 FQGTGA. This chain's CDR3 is CASSLAGGADTQYF. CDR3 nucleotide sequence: TGTGCCAGCAGCTTAGCCGGGGGGGCCGATACGCAGTATTTT.

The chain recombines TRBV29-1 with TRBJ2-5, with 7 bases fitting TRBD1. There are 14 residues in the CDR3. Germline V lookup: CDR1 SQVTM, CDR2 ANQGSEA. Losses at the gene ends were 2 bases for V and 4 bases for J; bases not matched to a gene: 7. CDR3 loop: CSVEPNRGTETQYF. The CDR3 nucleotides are TGCAGCGTTGAACCCAACAGGGGTACAGAGACCCAGTACTTC.

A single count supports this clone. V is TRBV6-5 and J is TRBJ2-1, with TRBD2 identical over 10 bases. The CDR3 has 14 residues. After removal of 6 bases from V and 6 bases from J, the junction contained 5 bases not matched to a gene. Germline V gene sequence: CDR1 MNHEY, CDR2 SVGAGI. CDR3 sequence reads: CASRWTSGVNEQFF. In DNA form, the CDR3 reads TGTGCCAGCAGGTGGACTAGCGGAGTCAATGAGCAGTTCTTC.

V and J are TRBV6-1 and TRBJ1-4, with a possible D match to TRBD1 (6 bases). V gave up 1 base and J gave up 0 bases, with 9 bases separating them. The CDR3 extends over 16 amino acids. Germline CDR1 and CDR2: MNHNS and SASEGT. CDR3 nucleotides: TGTGCCAGCAGTGAAGACCCAGGGGCAACTAATGAAAAACTGTTTTTT. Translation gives CASSEDPGATNEKLFF.

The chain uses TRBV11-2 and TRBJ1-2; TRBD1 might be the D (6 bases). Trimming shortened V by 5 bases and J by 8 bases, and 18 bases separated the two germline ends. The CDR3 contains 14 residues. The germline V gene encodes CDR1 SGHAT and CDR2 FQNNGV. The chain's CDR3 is CASSPFAGVRGYTF. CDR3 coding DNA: TGTGCCAGCAGCCCATTCGCAGGGGTGAGGGGCTACACCTTC.

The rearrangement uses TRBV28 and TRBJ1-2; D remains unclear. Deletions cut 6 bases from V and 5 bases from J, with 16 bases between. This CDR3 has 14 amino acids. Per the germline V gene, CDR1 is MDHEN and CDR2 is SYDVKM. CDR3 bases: TGTGCCAGCAGCCCATGGAGGGAAGGGTATGGCTACACCTTC. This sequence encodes CASSPWREGYGYTF.

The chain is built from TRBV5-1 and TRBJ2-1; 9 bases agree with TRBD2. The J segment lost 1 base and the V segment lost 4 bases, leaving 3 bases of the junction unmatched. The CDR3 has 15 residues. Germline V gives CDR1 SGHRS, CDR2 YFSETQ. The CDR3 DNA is TGCGCCAGCAGCGAAAGCGGGAGGTCCTACAATGAGCAGTTCTTC. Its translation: CASSESGRSYNEQFF.

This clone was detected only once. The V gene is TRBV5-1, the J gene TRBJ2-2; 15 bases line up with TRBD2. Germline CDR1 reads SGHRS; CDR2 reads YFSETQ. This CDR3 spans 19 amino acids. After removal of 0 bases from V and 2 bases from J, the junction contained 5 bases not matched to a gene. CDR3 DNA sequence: TGCGCCAGCAGCTTGGGGGGACTAGCGGGAGGACTAAACACCGGGGAGCTGTTTTTT. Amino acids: CASSLGGLAGGLNTGELFF.

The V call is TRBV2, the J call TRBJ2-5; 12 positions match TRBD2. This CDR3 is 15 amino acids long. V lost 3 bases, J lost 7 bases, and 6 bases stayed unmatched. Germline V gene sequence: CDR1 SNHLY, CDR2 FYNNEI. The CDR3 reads CASSDLAGGQATQYF. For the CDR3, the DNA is TGTGCCAGCAGTGATCTAGCGGGGGGGCAGGCGACCCAGTACTTC.

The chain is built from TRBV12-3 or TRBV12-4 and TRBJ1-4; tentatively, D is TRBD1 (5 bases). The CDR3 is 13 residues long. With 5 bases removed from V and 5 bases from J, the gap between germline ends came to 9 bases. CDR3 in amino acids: CASSLPGNEKLFF. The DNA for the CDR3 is TGTGCCAGCAGTCTCCCAGGGAATGAAAAACTGTTTTTT.

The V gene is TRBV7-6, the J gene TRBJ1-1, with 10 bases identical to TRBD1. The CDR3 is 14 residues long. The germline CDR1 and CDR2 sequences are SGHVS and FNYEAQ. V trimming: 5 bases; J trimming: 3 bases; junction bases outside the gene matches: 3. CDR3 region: CASSKGQGYTEAFF. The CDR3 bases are TGTGCCAGCAGCAAGGGACAGGGGTACACTGAAGCTTTCTTT.

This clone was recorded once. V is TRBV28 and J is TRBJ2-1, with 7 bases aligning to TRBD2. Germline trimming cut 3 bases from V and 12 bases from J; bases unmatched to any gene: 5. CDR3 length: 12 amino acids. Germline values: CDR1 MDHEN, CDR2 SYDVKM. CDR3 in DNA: TGTGCCAGCAGTTTGGGGGGAGGGGCGCAGTTCTTC. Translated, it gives CASSLGGGAQFF.

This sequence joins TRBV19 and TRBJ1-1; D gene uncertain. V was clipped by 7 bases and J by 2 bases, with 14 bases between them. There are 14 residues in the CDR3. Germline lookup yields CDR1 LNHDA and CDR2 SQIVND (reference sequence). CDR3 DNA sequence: TGTGCCAGTACCTTCGACGGAGTAAACACTGAAGCTTTCTTT. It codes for CASTFDGVNTEAFF.

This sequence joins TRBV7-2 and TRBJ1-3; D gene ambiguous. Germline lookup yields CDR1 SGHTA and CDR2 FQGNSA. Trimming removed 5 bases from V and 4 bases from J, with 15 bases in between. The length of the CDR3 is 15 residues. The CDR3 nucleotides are TGTGCCAGCAGCCCTCAGGACTCTGGCGGAAACACCATATATTTT. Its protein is CASSPQDSGGNTIYF.

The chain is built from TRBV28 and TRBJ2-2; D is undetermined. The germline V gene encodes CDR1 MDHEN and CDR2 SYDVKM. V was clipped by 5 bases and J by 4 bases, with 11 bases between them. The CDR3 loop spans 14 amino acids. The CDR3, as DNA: TGTGCCAGCAGTCCGCAACTAAGCACCGGGGAGCTGTTTTTT. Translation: CASSPQLSTGELFF.

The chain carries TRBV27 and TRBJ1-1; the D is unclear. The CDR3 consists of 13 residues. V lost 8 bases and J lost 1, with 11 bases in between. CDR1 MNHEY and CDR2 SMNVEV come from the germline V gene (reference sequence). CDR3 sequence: CASGLEGNTEAFF. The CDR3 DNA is TGTGCCAGCGGATTGGAGGGGAACACTGAAGCTTTCTTT.

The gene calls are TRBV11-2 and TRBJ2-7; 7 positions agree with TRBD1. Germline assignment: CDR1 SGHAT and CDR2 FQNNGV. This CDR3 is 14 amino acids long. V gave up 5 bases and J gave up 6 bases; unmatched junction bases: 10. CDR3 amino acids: CASSLRQGSGEQYF. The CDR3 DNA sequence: TGTGCCAGCAGCCTAAGACAGGGTTCGGGCGAGCAGTACTTC.

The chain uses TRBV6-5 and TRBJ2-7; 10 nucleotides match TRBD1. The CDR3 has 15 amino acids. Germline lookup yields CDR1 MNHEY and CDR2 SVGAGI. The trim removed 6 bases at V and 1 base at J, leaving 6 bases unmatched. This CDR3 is CASRTGGSESYEQYF. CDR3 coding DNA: TGTGCCAGCAGGACAGGGGGCTCGGAGTCCTACGAGCAGTACTTC.